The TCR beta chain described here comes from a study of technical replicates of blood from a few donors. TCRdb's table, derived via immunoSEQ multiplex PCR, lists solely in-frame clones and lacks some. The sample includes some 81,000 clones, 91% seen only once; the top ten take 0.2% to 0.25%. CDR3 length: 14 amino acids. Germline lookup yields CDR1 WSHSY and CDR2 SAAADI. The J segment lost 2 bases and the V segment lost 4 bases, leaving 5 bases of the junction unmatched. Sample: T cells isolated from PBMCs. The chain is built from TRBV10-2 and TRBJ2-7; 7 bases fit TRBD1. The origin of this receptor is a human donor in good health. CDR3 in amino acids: CASSGHRGAYEQYF. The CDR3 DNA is TGCGCCAGCAGTGGACACAGGGGCGCCTACGAGCAGTACTTC.